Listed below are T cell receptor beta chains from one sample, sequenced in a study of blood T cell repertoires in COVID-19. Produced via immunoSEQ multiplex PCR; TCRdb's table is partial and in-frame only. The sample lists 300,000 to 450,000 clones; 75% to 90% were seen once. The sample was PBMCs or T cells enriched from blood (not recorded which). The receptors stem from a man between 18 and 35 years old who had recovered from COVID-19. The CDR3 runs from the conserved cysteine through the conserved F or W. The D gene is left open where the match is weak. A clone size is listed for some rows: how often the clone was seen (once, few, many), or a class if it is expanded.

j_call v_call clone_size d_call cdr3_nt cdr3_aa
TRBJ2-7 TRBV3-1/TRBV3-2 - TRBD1 TGTGCCAGCAGCCAAGCAGGGGGCTACGAGCAGTACTTC CASSQAGGYEQYF
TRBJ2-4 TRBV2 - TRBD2 TGTGCCATTCGAGGGACTACCATAGCCAAAAACATTCAGTACTTC CAIRGTTIAKNIQYF
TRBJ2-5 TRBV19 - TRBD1 TGTGCCAGTAGCGACAGGGTGGTGGGGACCCAGTACTTC CASSDRVVGTQYF
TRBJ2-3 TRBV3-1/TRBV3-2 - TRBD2 TGTGCCAGCAGCGGCATAGCGGGAGGGTCAGATACGCAGTATTTT CASSGIAGGSDTQYF
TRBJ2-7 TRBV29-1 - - TGCAGCGTTGAAGATGGGGGGGGCGGATCAAGCTCCTACGAGCAGTACTTC CSVEDGGGGSSSYEQYF
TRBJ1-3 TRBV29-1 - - TGCAGCGTTGCGGAGATCTCTGGAAACACCATATATTTT CSVAEISGNTIYF
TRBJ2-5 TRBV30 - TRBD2 TGTGCCTGGAGTGGCGGGGGGAAGGAGACCCAGTACTTC CAWSGGGKETQYF
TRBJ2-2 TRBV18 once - TGTGCCAGCTCACCACAAGGGGCCGGGGAGCTGTTTTTT CASSPQGAGELFF
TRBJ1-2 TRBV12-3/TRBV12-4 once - TGTGCCAGCAGTACCTCAGGGATGGGCTACACCTTC CASSTSGMGYTF
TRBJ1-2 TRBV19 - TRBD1 TGTGCCAGTAGAGAACAGGGGAGGTATCGTGGCTACACCTTC CASREQGRYRGYTF
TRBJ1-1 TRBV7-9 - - TGTGCCAGCCGATCACAGGGTTTCACTGAAGCTTTCTTT CASRSQGFTEAFF
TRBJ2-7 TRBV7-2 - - TGTGCCAGCAGCTTAACTAGGGAAACGGGCTACGAGCAGTACTTC CASSLTRETGYEQYF